This T cell receptor (beta chain) was observed in a study of blood T cells in healthy people across ages. Study results and caveats: Per-million-T-cell TCR beta diversity fell roughly linearly with age.

The people who gave samples were healthy Caucasians from Russia, aged roughly 6 to 100. Peripheral blood, around 10 milliliters per donor, was collected. On this clonotype itself: Its antigen is undetermined.

Trimming left V 0 bases short and J 7 bases short, with 11 bases between. Germline V CDR1 and CDR2: SGDLS, YYNGEE. The CDR3 sequence is 14 residues long. A second 7 to 11 cycle PCR used barcoded and J-beta primers. A template-switch adaptor with 12 random nucleotides tagged each cDNA molecule. Each CDR3 protein gets one entry after TCRdb re-called the 5' RACE reads with MiXCR. This table holds around 1,500,000 distinct CDR3 sequences, 42% found once. Sequenced sample: blood. The receptor's source is a woman aged 18-29 years in good health. This chain uses TRBV9 with TRBJ2-1, with D unresolved. The CDR3 nucleotides are TGTGCCAGCAGCGTAGTGCCACAGAGTAATGAGCAGTTCTTC. Its protein product is CASSVVPQSNEQFF.